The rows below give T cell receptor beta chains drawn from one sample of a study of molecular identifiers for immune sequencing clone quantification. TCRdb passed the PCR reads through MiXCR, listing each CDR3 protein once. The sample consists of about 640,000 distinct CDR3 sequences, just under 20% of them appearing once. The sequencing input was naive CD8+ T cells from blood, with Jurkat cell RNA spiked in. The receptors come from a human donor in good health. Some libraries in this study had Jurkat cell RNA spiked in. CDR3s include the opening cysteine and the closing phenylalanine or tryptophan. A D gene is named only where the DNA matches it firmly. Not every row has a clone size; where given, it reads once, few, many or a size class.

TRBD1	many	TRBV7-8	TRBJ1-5	CASSLGARGDSGQPQHF	TGTGCCAGCAGCTTAGGGGCCAGGGGGGATTCGGGGCAGCCCCAGCATTTT
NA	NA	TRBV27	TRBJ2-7	CASSPTAGGGSYEQYF	TGTGCCAGCAGCCCAACTGCAGGGGGAGGCTCCTACGAGCAGTACTTC
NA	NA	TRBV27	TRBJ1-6	CASSFASVNSPLHF	TGTGCCAGCAGTTTTGCCAGCGTAAATTCACCCCTCCACTTT
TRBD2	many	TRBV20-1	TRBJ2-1	CSARDGTSGSIQSYNEQFF	TGCAGTGCTAGAGATGGGACTAGCGGGTCCATACAGTCCTACAATGAGCAGTTCTTC
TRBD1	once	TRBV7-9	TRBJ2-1	CASSFGQGKMVEQFF	TGTGCCAGCAGCTTCGGACAGGGGAAGATGGTCGAGCAGTTCTTC
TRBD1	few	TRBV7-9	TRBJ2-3	CASSLGTGPDTQYF	TGTGCCAGCAGCTTAGGGACAGGGCCAGATACGCAGTATTTT
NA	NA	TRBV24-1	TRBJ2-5	CATSDLGRWGQETQYF	TGTGCCACCAGTGATTTAGGGAGGTGGGGTCAAGAGACCCAGTACTTC
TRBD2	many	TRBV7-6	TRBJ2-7	CASSATSGRREQYF	TGTGCCAGCAGCGCCACTAGCGGGAGGCGGGAGCAGTACTTC
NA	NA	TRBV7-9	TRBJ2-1	CASSFFPADLERANNEQFF	TGTGCCAGCAGCTTTTTCCCTGCCGACCTCGAGCGGGCAAACAATGAGCAGTTCTTC
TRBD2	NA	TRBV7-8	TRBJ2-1	CVSSGQRGGYNEQFF	TGTGTCAGCAGCGGCCAGCGGGGGGGGTACAATGAGCAGTTCTTC
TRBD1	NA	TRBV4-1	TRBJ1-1	CAGSQTTGGTEAFF	TGCGCCGGCAGCCAAACTACAGGGGGCACTGAAGCTTTCTTT
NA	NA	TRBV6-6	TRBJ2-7	CATRPREFRPYEQYF	TGTGCCACCAGGCCCAGGGAGTTTCGACCGTATGAGCAGTACTTC
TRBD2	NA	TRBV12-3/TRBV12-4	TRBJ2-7	CAGSFVAGANEQYF	TGTGCCGGCAGTTTTGTAGCGGGGGCAAACGAGCAGTACTTC
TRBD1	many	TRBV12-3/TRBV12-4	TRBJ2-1	CASSSPVTGGSYNEQFF	TGTGCCAGCAGTTCGCCTGTGACAGGGGGCTCCTACAATGAGCAGTTCTTC
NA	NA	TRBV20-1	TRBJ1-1	CSARAAWDTEAFF	TGCAGTGCTAGGGCGGCCTGGGACACTGAAGCTTTCTTT
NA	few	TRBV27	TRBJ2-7	CASSLVGTLEQYF	TGTGCCAGCAGTTTAGTTGGGACATTAGAGCAGTACTTC
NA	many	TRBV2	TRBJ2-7	CASRNQGGGWYEQYF	TGTGCCAGCAGGAACCAAGGGGGTGGGTGGTACGAGCAGTACTTC
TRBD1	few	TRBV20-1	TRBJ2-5	CSASLGQGVETQYF	TGCAGTGCTAGTTTAGGACAGGGGGTGGAGACCCAGTACTTC
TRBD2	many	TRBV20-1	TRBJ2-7	CSARDRWPSGSVSEQYF	TGCAGTGCTAGAGATCGTTGGCCTAGCGGGAGTGTCAGCGAGCAGTACTTC
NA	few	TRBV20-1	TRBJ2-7	CSGRQISDSSYEQYF	TGCAGCGGGCGCCAGATCAGCGATAGCTCCTACGAGCAGTACTTC
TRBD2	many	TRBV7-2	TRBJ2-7	CASSFTSGHYEQYF	TGTGCCAGCAGCTTTACTAGCGGGCACTACGAGCAGTACTTC
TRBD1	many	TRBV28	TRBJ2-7	CASRPIPSRDRHVGEQYF	TGTGCCAGCAGACCTATTCCGAGCCGGGACAGGCATGTTGGGGAGCAGTACTTC
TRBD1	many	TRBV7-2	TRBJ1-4	CASSPGTGGEKLFF	TGTGCCAGCAGCCCCGGGACAGGGGGCGAAAAACTGTTTTTT
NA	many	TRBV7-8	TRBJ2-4	CASSLDGKNIQYF	TGTGCCAGCAGCTTAGATGGGAAAAACATTCAGTACTTC
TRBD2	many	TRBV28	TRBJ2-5	CASSFRLAVSQETQYF	TGTGCCAGCAGTTTCAGACTAGCGGTCTCTCAAGAGACCCAGTACTTC
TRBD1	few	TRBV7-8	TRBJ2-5	CASSTHRDRKETQYF	TGTGCCAGCAGCACACACCGGGACAGAAAAGAGACCCAGTACTTC
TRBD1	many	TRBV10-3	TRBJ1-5	CAISEGQDYQPQHF	TGTGCCATCAGTGAGGGACAGGATTATCAGCCCCAGCATTTT
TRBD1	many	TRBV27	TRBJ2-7	CASSFGTGAGEQYF	TGTGCCAGCAGTTTTGGGACAGGGGCCGGGGAGCAGTACTTC
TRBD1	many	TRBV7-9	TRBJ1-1	CASSLSGTGKNTEAFF	TGTGCCAGCAGCTTAAGTGGGACAGGAAAGAACACTGAAGCTTTCTTT
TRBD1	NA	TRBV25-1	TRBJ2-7	CASSEPRTGKTYEQYF	TGTGCCAGCAGTGAACCCAGGACAGGGAAAACCTACGAGCAGTACTTC
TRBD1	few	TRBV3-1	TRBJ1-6	CASSQGTENSPLHF	TGTGCCAGCAGCCAGGGGACAGAGAATTCACCCCTCCACTTT
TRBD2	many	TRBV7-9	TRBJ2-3	CASSLGLADITDTQYF	TGTGCCAGCAGCTTGGGACTAGCGGATATCACAGATACGCAGTATTTT
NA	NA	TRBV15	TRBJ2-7	CATSSERFRASEQYF	TGTGCCACCAGCAGCGAAAGATTCAGGGCTTCCGAGCAGTACTTC
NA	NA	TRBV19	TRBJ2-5	CASSIAGIDQETQNF	TGTGCCAGTAGTATTGCCGGGATTGACCAAGAGACCCAGAACTTC
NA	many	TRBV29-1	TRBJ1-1	CSVEEEDSTEAFF	TGCAGCGTTGAAGAGGAAGATAGTACTGAAGCTTTCTTT
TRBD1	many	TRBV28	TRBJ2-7	CASSSSPGTVAYEQYF	TGTGCCAGCAGTTCCAGTCCCGGGACAGTCGCCTACGAGCAGTACTTC
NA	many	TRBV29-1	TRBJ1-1	CSVELADSAEAFF	TGCAGCGTTGAGCTCGCAGATAGTGCTGAAGCTTTCTTT
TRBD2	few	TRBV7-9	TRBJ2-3	CASSLPLGLGGRVDTQYF	TGTGCCAGCAGCCTACCCCTCGGTTTGGGCGGGAGGGTAGATACGCAGTATTTT
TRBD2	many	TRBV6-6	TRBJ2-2	CASSYSREQGYAAGELFF	TGTGCCAGCAGTTACTCGCGGGAGCAGGGATACGCCGCCGGGGAGCTGTTTTTT
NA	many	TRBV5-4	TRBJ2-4	CASSPGPSAKNIQYF	TGTGCCAGCAGCCCGGGCCCCTCAGCCAAAAACATTCAGTACTTC
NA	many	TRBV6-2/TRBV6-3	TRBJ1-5	CASCGDYGTSNQPQHF	TGTGCCAGCTGTGGGGATTATGGTACGAGCAATCAGCCCCAGCATTTT